The rows below give T cell receptor beta chains drawn from one sample of a study of T cells after yellow fever vaccination. TCRdb analysed the 5' RACE reads with MiXCR anew, one entry per CDR3 protein. This sample has approximately 300,000 distinct CDR3 sequences; 6.5% to 8.5% occur once, and the top ten carry 15% to 20%. Here the sequenced sample was PBMCs, taken approximately 47 days after the first yellow fever vaccination. All receptors derive from a man aged 18 to 35 who received the YFV17D yellow fever vaccine. Each CDR3 is given with its conserved first and last residue. The D gene is left open where the match is weak. Size values are once, few and many counts, or a class for expanded clones, and some rows have none.

>TRBJ2-5|TRBV20-1|NA|many
TGCAGTGCTAAGAAAGGGGGGACAACAGCAGAGACCCAGTACTTC
CSAKKGGTTAETQYF
>TRBJ2-5|TRBV20-1|TRBD1|NA
TGCAGTACAGGGGGAGCAGCCCAAGAGACCCAGTACTTC
CSTGGAAQETQYF
>TRBJ2-1|TRBV6-2/TRBV6-3|NA|once
TGTGCCAGCCACGGAGGGGGCGGGGGCGGCAATGAGCAGTTCTTC
CASHGGGGGGNEQFF
>TRBJ2-7|TRBV10-3|NA|few
TGTGCCATCAGCCCAACAGGCCCAACAGGTTCCTACGAGCAGTACTTC
CAISPTGPTGSYEQYF
>TRBJ2-5|TRBV6-1|NA|NA
TGTGCCAGCAGTCCGGACGGTCGGAAGACCCAGTACTTC
CASSPDGRKTQYF
>TRBJ2-2|TRBV12-3/TRBV12-4|TRBD2|many
TGTGCCAGCAGTTGGACTAGCGGGGTAGCCGGGGAGCTGTTTTTT
CASSWTSGVAGELFF
>TRBJ2-1|TRBV7-9|NA|many
TGTGCCAGCAGCTCCGCCTTGCGGACGGGGGACTACAATGAGCAGTTCTTC
CASSSALRTGDYNEQFF
>TRBJ2-1|TRBV20-1|TRBD1|NA
TGCAGTGCGAAAACCGGGACAGGGGGTTATGAGCAGTTCTTC
CSAKTGTGGYEQFF
>TRBJ1-2|TRBV7-2|NA|many
TGTGCCAGCAGATTAGGGGGGGCCTATGGCTACACCTTC
CASRLGGAYGYTF
>TRBJ1-1|TRBV13|NA|NA
TGTGCCAGCAGCCGCCCTACATTAGGTAACACTGAAGCTTTCTTT
CASSRPTLGNTEAFF
>TRBJ2-1|TRBV5-4|NA|few
TGTGCCAGCAGCTTTCTCGGGGCTTCCTACAATGAGCAGTTCTTC
CASSFLGASYNEQFF
>TRBJ2-3|TRBV10-3|NA|many
TGTGCCATCAGTGAGTGGGGGGGGCCTTTAACCCTCACAGATACGCAGTATTTT
CAISEWGGPLTLTDTQYF
>TRBJ2-6|TRBV20-1|NA|many
TGCAGTGCTAGCGGTGGTTACTCTGGGGCCAACGTCCTGACTTTC
CSASGGYSGANVLTF
>TRBJ2-1|TRBV15|NA|few
TGTGCCACCAGCAGAGATCGTCAGGGGATAAAGTTCTTC
CATSRDRQGIKFF
>TRBJ2-5|TRBV5-1|NA|many
TGCGCCAGCAGCTTGTACGGGGGAGGTGAGACCCAGTACTTC
CASSLYGGGETQYF
>TRBJ1-2|TRBV7-2|TRBD1|many
TGTGCCAGCAGCCCTGAGGGGGCGTATGGCTACACCTTC
CASSPEGAYGYTF
>TRBJ2-7|TRBV29-1|NA|NA
TGCAGCGTTTATCCCCGGGACGGGACCTACGAGCAGTACTTC
CSVYPRDGTYEQYF
>TRBJ1-6|TRBV5-1|TRBD1|NA
TGCGCCAGCAGCTTGGACAGGGGGGAATCACCCCTCCACTTT
CASSLDRGESPLHF
>TRBJ2-3|TRBV5-1|NA|NA
TGCGCCAGCAGCTTGGCCCCGGGGGGCCCCTCCACAGATACGCAGTATTTT
CASSLAPGGPSTDTQYF
>TRBJ2-3|TRBV4-2|TRBD2|NA
TGTGCCAGCAGCCAGCCCGGACTAGCGGGGGATCCGGGGACGCAGTATTTT
CASSQPGLAGDPGTQYF
>TRBJ1-2|TRBV6-4|TRBD1|few
TGTGCCAGCAGTGAGGGACAGGGGGATGGCTACACCTTC
CASSEGQGDGYTF
>TRBJ2-2|TRBV2|NA|NA
TGTGCCAGCAGTCCTGACAGAACCCCGAACACCGGGGAGCTGTTTTTT
CASSPDRTPNTGELFF
>TRBJ2-5|TRBV3-1|TRBD2|few
TGTGCCAGCAGCGAAGCGGGGGGCTCGTACCAAGAGACCCAGTACTTC
CASSEAGGSYQETQYF
>TRBJ1-4|TRBV10-3|NA|NA
TGTGCCATCAGTGAGTCGTCAGGGCGAGGAGAAAAACTGTTTTTT
CAISESSGRGEKLFF
>TRBJ2-1|TRBV19|NA|many
TGTGCCAGTAGTGTGCAGTCGCGTTCGGACAATGAGCAGTTCTTC
CASSVQSRSDNEQFF
>TRBJ2-1|TRBV10-3|NA|few
TGTGCCATCGGCCTTATGGGGTGGGCGAACAATGAGCAGTTCTTC
CAIGLMGWANNEQFF
>TRBJ1-5|TRBV20-1|NA|few
TGCAGTGCGGCGGGGGGGAATGCGTGGGATCAGCCCCAGCATTTT
CSAAGGNAWDQPQHF
>TRBJ2-4|TRBV7-9|TRBD1|few
TGTGCCAGCAGCTTAGGACAGGGCAGTGGGGCCAAAAACATTCAGTACTTC
CASSLGQGSGAKNIQYF
>TRBJ1-2|TRBV7-9|NA|few
TGTGCCGGGGGGTCACCGCCCACTTCGTCGGCCTTC
CAGGSPPTSSAF
>TRBJ1-1|TRBV21-1|NA|NA
TGTGCCAGCAGCCCCCTTGTGAGGAAGAACACTGAAGCTTTCTTT
CASSPLVRKNTEAFF
>TRBJ2-3|TRBV11-2|NA|NA
TGTGCCAGCAGGCCAATGGGGGATACGCAGTATTTT
CASRPMGDTQYF
>TRBJ2-2|TRBV24-1|NA|few
TGTGCCACCAGTGAACCCACAGGAGCCGGGGAGCTGTTTTTT
CATSEPTGAGELFF
>TRBJ2-1|TRBV5-1|NA|many
TGCGCCAGCAGCTTGGCGGGGGGCGCCTACAATGAGCAGTTCTTC
CASSLAGGAYNEQFF
>TRBJ1-5|TRBV3-1|NA|NA
TGTGCCAGCAGCCAAGGGCAGGGTTATCAGCCCCAGCATTTT
CASSQGQGYQPQHF
>TRBJ1-5|TRBV5-1|NA|once
TGCGCCAGCAGCTTGGCAGGGTCGGCCAATCAGCCCCAGCATTTT
CASSLAGSANQPQHF
>TRBJ2-2|TRBV7-3|NA|few
TGTGCCAGCAGCTTCACTAGGGACGGGGAGCTGTTTTTT
CASSFTRDGELFF
>TRBJ1-2|TRBV7-2|NA|few
TGTGCCAGCAGCGGGGCGGGGGGCGAATATTATGGCTACACCTTC
CASSGAGGEYYGYTF
>TRBJ2-3|TRBV18|NA|many
TGTGCCAGCTCGCAAGATGTAGCGGATACGCAGTATTTT
CASSQDVADTQYF
>TRBJ2-5|TRBV29-1|TRBD1|NA
TGCACCACCTTGGCAGGGGGCGTAGAGACCCAGTACTTC
CTTLAGGVETQYF
>TRBJ1-1|TRBV20-1|NA|NA
TGCAGTGTCAGAGGAGGGCAGGGGAAGGGGACTGAAGCTTTCTTT
CSVRGGQGKGTEAFF
>TRBJ2-3|TRBV7-9|NA|few
TGTGCCAGCAGCGACAGAAACACAGATACGCAGTATTTT
CASSDRNTDTQYF
>TRBJ1-5|TRBV19|NA|NA
TGTGCCAGTAGTATGCGAGGGATCAATAGCAATCAGCCCCAGCATTTT
CASSMRGINSNQPQHF
>TRBJ1-1|TRBV6-5|NA|few
TGTGCCAGCAATTTCAACTTGGGGACTGAAGCTTTCTTT
CASNFNLGTEAFF
>TRBJ1-1|TRBV6-1|NA|NA
TGTGCCAGCGCCGGGGGGCGGAGTGAAGCTTTCTTT
CASAGGRSEAFF
>TRBJ1-2|TRBV5-1|NA|NA
TGCGCCAGCAGCGTCGACAGCCCCAACTATGGCTACACCTTC
CASSVDSPNYGYTF
>TRBJ2-7|TRBV30|NA|few
TGTGCCTGGAGTGGTGGCAGGGTCTCCTACGAGCAGTACTTC
CAWSGGRVSYEQYF